Listed below are T cell receptor beta chains from one sample, sequenced in a study of blood T cell repertoires in COVID-19. Profiling relied on immunoSEQ multiplex PCR, and the TCRdb table lists in-frame clones only, not all of them. The data contain about 220,000 clones, approximately 85% of them singletons. The sequenced material came from peripheral blood. All receptors derive from a woman in her 70s with COVID-19, enrolled during active disease. The CDR3 runs from the conserved cysteine through the conserved F or W. D genes are given only for firm matches. Size values are once, few and many counts, or a class for expanded clones, and some rows have none.

size	V	J	D	CDR3	DNA
few	TRBV2	TRBJ1-2	TRBD1	CASTADRVYTF	TGTGCCAGCACCGCCGACAGGGTCTACACCTTC
once	TRBV7-3	TRBJ2-1	NA	CASSSGGATGDEQFF	TGTGCCAGCAGCTCTGGCGGGGCCACCGGGGATGAGCAGTTCTTC
NA	TRBV5-6	TRBJ1-1	NA	CASSLGGKNTEAFF	TGTGCCAGCAGCCTGGGAGGGAAGAACACTGAAGCTTTCTTT
NA	TRBV9	TRBJ1-1	NA	CASSANVGEGNTEAFF	TGTGCCAGCAGCGCAAATGTTGGTGAGGGGAACACTGAAGCTTTCTTT
NA	TRBV4-3	TRBJ1-5	TRBD1	CASSQVTGDGGQPQHF	TGCGCCAGCAGCCAAGTGACAGGGGATGGGGGACAGCCCCAGCATTTT
NA	TRBV6-2/TRBV6-3	TRBJ2-1	NA	CASSYIRGQYNEQFF	TGTGCCAGCAGTTACATAAGAGGACAGTACAATGAGCAGTTCTTC
NA	TRBV13	TRBJ2-3	NA	CASSSLAKGLRWDTQYF	TGTGCCAGCAGCTCCCTCGCAAAGGGACTGCGGTGGGATACGCAGTATTTT
NA	TRBV4-2	TRBJ1-4	TRBD1	CASSRDRGEEKLFF	TGTGCCAGCAGCCGGGACAGGGGTGAAGAAAAACTGTTTTTT
NA	TRBV6-2/TRBV6-3	TRBJ2-5	NA	CASSYAGTAGETQYF	TGTGCCAGCAGTTACGCAGGGACTGCCGGGGAGACCCAGTACTTC
NA	TRBV5-5	TRBJ1-2	NA	CASSQSPERSGYTF	TGTGCCAGCAGCCAAAGCCCCGAACGAAGCGGCTACACCTTC
few	TRBV5-4	TRBJ2-1	TRBD2	CASSFQRGTYNEQFF	TGTGCCAGCAGCTTCCAGCGGGGGACCTACAATGAGCAGTTCTTC
NA	TRBV4-2	TRBJ1-1	NA	CASSQVGQLNTEAFF	TGTGCCAGCAGCCAAGTGGGCCAATTGAACACTGAAGCTTTCTTT
NA	TRBV6-2/TRBV6-3	TRBJ1-2	NA	CASSPGDYGYTF	TGTGCCAGCAGTCCAGGGGACTATGGCTACACCTTC
NA	TRBV2	TRBJ2-1	NA	CASSVSAGSYNEQFF	TGTGCCAGCAGTGTATCGGCGGGCTCCTACAATGAGCAGTTCTTC
NA	TRBV6-6	TRBJ1-5	TRBD1	CASSYGQVKSNQPQHF	TGTGCCAGCAGTTACGGACAGGTGAAGAGCAATCAGCCCCAGCATTTT
NA	TRBV5-1	TRBJ2-6	NA	CASSLVVGANVLTF	TGCGCCAGCAGCTTGGTTGTAGGGGCCAACGTCCTGACTTTC
NA	TRBV7-6	TRBJ2-7	TRBD1	CASSRLPGQGNEQYF	TGTGCCAGCAGCCGTTTACCGGGACAGGGAAACGAGCAGTACTTC
NA	TRBV19	TRBJ1-4	NA	CASSIRQGSLNEKLFF	TGTGCCAGTAGTATACGGCAGGGGAGTCTTAATGAAAAACTGTTTTTT
NA	TRBV14	TRBJ2-1	NA	CASSQVDSYNEQFF	TGTGCCAGCAGCCAAGTCGACAGTTACAATGAGCAGTTCTTC
NA	TRBV28	TRBJ2-1	NA	CASKISGLNEQFF	TGTGCCAGCAAAATTTCAGGACTCAATGAGCAGTTCTTC
few	TRBV6-2/TRBV6-3	TRBJ2-1	TRBD1	CASSPGQGEAYNEQFF	TGTGCCAGCAGCCCTGGACAGGGCGAAGCCTACAATGAGCAGTTCTTC
NA	TRBV7-2	TRBJ2-5	NA	CASSLAAELIETQYF	TGTGCCAGCAGCTTAGCGGCAGAACTAATAGAGACCCAGTACTTC
medium-sized	TRBV5-1	TRBJ1-5	TRBD1	CASSLESDRGPQHF	TGCGCCAGCAGCTTGGAGAGCGACAGGGGGCCCCAGCATTTT
NA	TRBV9	TRBJ2-7	NA	CASSVFGGSYEQYF	TGTGCCAGCAGCGTGTTCGGGGGCTCCTACGAGCAGTACTTC
NA	TRBV16	TRBJ1-5	NA	CASSQSSIDQPQHF	TGTGCCAGCAGCCAATCTTCCATAGATCAGCCCCAGCATTTT
NA	TRBV19	TRBJ2-2	NA	CASKGTLVIGELFF	TGTGCCAGTAAGGGGACACTAGTGATCGGGGAGCTGTTTTTT
NA	TRBV7-2	TRBJ2-3	NA	CASSPRSRTDTQYF	TGTGCCAGCAGCCCCCGGTCGCGCACAGATACGCAGTATTTT
NA	TRBV18	TRBJ1-3	NA	CASSPTGRDNTIYF	TGTGCCAGCTCACCCACCGGGCGGGATAACACCATATATTTT
NA	TRBV7-2	TRBJ2-7	NA	CASSLESGSYEQYF	TGTGCCAGCAGCTTAGAGTCAGGAAGTTACGAGCAGTACTTC
NA	TRBV4-3	TRBJ2-7	NA	CASSQEFTGTYEQYF	TGCGCCAGCAGCCAAGAGTTTACAGGGACCTACGAGCAGTACTTC
once	TRBV7-9	TRBJ2-7	TRBD2	CASSRGLAGTYEQYF	TGTGCCAGCAGCCGCGGACTAGCGGGGACCTACGAGCAGTACTTC
once	TRBV15	TRBJ2-1	TRBD2	CATSKPGTSGPIAYNEQFF	TGTGCCACCAGCAAGCCCGGGACTAGCGGGCCTATTGCCTACAATGAGCAGTTCTTC
NA	TRBV11-1	TRBJ1-1	TRBD1	CASSFEQGAWTEAFF	TGTGCCAGCAGCTTCGAACAGGGGGCTTGGACTGAAGCTTTCTTT
few	TRBV4-3	TRBJ2-2	NA	CASSQVGDSTNTGELFF	TGCGCCAGCAGCCAAGTCGGGGACTCTACGAACACCGGGGAGCTGTTTTTT
NA	TRBV7-2	TRBJ1-1	NA	CASSSQDSRYTEAFF	TGTGCCAGCAGCTCCCAAGACAGCAGATACACTGAAGCTTTCTTT
NA	TRBV2	TRBJ2-7	TRBD2	CASRGGLAGAYEQYF	TGTGCCAGCCGCGGGGGGCTAGCGGGGGCCTACGAGCAGTACTTC
few	TRBV6-5	TRBJ2-1	TRBD2	CASSYRGSSYNEQFF	TGTGCCAGCAGTTACCGCGGGAGCTCCTACAATGAGCAGTTCTTC
NA	TRBV6-5	TRBJ1-6	TRBD1	CASSSDRFGSPLHF	TGTGCCAGCAGTTCGGACAGGTTTGGGTCACCCCTCCACTTT
NA	TRBV11-2	TRBJ2-3	TRBD2	CASSLSGRRDTQYF	TGTGCCAGCAGCTTAAGCGGGAGACGAGATACGCAGTATTTT